This entry lists 2 T cell receptor beta chains sequenced from one sample in a study of regulatory T cells in long-lasting Graves disease. Time point here: newly diagnosed GD, antithyroid drugs for less than 3 months. The TCR library used RNA extracted from PBMCs. Investigators prepared the TCR beta libraries by applying iRepertoire HTBI primers and Arm-PCR of CDR3 regions. MiXCR, applied by TCRdb to the multiplex PCR reads, yields one record per CDR3 protein. The profile shows roughly 560,000 distinct CDR3 sequences, around 12% of them singletons. In addition, the sample was reused for a study of T cells in Graves' hyperthyroidism and ophthalmopathy.

Sequenced here: peripheral blood mononuclear cells (PBMCs), sampled at new diagnosis, from a patient treated with antithyroid drugs. Source of these receptors: a woman in her 30s with Graves disease.

This chain connects TRBV6-4 to TRBJ2-3, with 13 bases aligning to TRBD2. Per germline, CDR1 MRHNA and CDR2 SNTAGT. CDR3 length: 16 residues. Trimming at V came to 3 bases and at J to 4 bases, leaving 4 bases not matched to a gene. Written as DNA, the CDR3 is TGTGCCAGCAGTGAAGCGGGACTAGCGGGATCAGATACGCAGTATTTT. It specifies CASSEAGLAGSDTQYF.

In the case of this clonotype: With only one base between it and a far larger clone, this is likely a read error. The chain couples TRBV12-3 or TRBV12-4 to TRBJ2-1; 10 bases fit TRBD2. The CDR3 extends over 15 amino acids. The V gene end was trimmed by 1 base and the J gene end by 5 bases; junction bases not matched to a gene: 2. The CDR3: CASSLEAGGNNEQFF. The DNA for the CDR3 is TGTGCCAGCAGTTTAGAAGCGGGAGGGAACAATGAGCAGTTCTTC.